The text below deals with one TCR beta chain. Its target is unknown. This sample is part of a study of cytomegalovirus exposure and HLA in healthy donors. Study information: Unique TCRs numbering around 80 million, obtained from HLA-typed donors, made up an early data release. Whole-study findings and limits: Researchers counted 164 TCR beta chains as cytomegalovirus-associated. Indistinguishability led to the exclusion of some V segments, TRBV6-2 and TRBV6-3 included.

V trimming: 3 bases; J trimming: 4 bases; junction bases outside the gene matches: 6. CDR1 and CDR2 (germline): SGDLS, YYNGEE. CDR3 length: 14 amino acids. With 60 Vbeta and 13 Jbeta primers, the PCR was carried out. Clones were read by immunoSEQ multiplex PCR, and TCRdb kept only the in-frame ones, dropping some. The sample has approximately 200,000 clones, under 80% seen once. The specimen was PBMCs. This rearrangement joins TRBV9 to TRBJ1-2; 7 bases align to TRBD1. The source is a girl under 10 years old in good health and CMV-seronegative. CDR3 in amino acids: CASSAETGLYGYTF. CDR3 DNA sequence: TGTGCCAGCAGCGCAGAGACAGGGCTCTATGGCTACACCTTC.